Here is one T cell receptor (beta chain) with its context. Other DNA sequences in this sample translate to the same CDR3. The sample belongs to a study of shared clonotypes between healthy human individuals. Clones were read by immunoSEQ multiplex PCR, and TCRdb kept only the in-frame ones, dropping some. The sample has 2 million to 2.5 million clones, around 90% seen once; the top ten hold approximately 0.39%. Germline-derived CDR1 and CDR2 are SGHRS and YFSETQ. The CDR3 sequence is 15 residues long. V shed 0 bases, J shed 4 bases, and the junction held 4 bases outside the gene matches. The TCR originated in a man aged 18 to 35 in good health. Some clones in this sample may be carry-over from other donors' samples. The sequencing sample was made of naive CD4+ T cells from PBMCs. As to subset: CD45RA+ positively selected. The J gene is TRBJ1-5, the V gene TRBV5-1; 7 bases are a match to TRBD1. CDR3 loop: CASSLGGQPNQPQHF. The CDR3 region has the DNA TGCGCCAGCAGCTTGGGGGGACAGCCAAATCAGCCCCAGCATTTT.